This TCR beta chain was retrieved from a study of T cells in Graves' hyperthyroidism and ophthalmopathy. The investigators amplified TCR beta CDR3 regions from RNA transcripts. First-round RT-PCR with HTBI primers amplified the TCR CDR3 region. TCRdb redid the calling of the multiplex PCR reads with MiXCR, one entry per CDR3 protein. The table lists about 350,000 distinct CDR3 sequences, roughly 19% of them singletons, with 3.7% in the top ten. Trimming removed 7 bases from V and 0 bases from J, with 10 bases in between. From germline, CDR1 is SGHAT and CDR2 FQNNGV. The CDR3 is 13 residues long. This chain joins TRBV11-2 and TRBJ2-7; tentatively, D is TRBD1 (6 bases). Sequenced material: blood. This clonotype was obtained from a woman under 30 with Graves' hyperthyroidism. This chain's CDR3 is CASTRTASYEQYF. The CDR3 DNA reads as TGTGCCAGCACCCGGACAGCCTCCTACGAGCAGTACTTC. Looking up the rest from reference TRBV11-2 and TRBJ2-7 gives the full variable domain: EAGVAQSPRYKIIEKRQSVAFWCNPISGHATLYWYQQILGQGPKLLIQFQNNGVVDDSQLPKDRFSAERLKGVDSTLKIQPAKLEDSAVYLCASTRTASYEQYFGPGTRLTVT.